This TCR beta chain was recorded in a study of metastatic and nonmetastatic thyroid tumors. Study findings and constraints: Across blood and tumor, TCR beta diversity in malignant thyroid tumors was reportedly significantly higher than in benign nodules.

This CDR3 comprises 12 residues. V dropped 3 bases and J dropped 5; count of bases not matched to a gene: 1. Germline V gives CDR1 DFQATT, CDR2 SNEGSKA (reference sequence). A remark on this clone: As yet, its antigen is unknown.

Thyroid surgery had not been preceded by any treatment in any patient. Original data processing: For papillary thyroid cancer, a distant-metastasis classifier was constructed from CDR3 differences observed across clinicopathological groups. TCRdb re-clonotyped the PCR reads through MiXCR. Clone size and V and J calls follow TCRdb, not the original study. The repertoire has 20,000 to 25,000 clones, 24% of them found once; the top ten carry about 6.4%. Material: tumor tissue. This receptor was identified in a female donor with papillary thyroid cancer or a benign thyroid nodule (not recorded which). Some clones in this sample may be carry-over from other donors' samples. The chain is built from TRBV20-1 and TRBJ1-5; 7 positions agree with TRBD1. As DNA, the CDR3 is TGCAGTGCTAGCCAGGGGGATCAGCCCCAGCATTTT. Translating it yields CSASQGDQPQHF.